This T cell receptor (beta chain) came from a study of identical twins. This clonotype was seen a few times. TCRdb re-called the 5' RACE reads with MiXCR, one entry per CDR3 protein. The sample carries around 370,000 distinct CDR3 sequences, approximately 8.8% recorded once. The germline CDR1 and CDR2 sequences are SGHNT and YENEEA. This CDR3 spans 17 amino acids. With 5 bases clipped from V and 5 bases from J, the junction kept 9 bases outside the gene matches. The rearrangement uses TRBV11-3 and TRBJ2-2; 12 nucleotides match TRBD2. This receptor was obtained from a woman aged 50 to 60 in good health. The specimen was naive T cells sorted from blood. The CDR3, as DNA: TGTGCCAGCAGCCCTGGACTAGCGGGAACCGGGACCGGGGAGCTGTTTTTT. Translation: CASSPGLAGTGTGELFF.